These T cell receptor beta chains were read from a single sample in a study of cytomegalovirus exposure and HLA in healthy donors. Method: immunoSEQ multiplex PCR; TCRdb's copy keeps in-frame clones and lacks some. Among 150,000 to 200,000 clones listed, about 10% were seen once. Material for sequencing was PBMCs. The receptors stem from a woman younger than 45 in good health and CMV-seropositive. CDR3s include the opening cysteine and the closing phenylalanine or tryptophan.

v_gene	j_gene	CDR3aa
TRBV19	TRBJ2-3	CASSMGGSTQYF
TRBV10-1	TRBJ2-2	CASSEKALAATGELFF
TRBV5-7	TRBJ1-5	CASSLTASGGAGNQPQHF
TRBV7-9	TRBJ2-7	CASSLERTSATYEQYF
TRBV7-9	TRBJ2-3	CASSLVRGQGSTDTQYF
TRBV29-1	NA	CSVGRDPYEQYF
TRBV19	TRBJ1-4	CASSPSPGQGAEKLFF
TRBV25-1	TRBJ2-3	CASSDGTRHTDTQYF
TRBV19	TRBJ2-7	CASSHANRDNPGEQYF
TRBV18	TRBJ2-2	CASSPLQEATRELFF
TRBV5-1	TRBJ1-1	CASSLVTAANTEAFF
TRBV5-1	TRBJ2-2	CASSHGTSHGELFF
TRBV30	TRBJ1-5	CAWSVHTANQPQHF
TRBV6-5	TRBJ1-4	CASSFRTGGEKLFF
TRBV18	TRBJ2-5	CASSRSNSKETQYF
TRBV6-5	TRBJ2-1	CASGRGNEQFF
TRBV7-7	TRBJ1-1	CASSFAGGTEAFF